Following are 17 T cell receptor beta chains from one sample sequenced in a study of T cell repertoires in cytomegalovirus infection. Antigens for these TCRs are unknown. TCRdb analysed the reads with MiXCR anew, one entry per CDR3 protein. This sample has some 700,000 distinct CDR3 sequences; 30% to 35% occur once, and the top ten carry roughly 18%. Here the sequenced sample was cultured PBMCs, taken from culture after CMV antigen stimulation. These receptors were collected from a human donor in good health (CMV status not recorded). Some clones in this sample may be carry-over from other donors' samples.

V and J are TRBV7-8 and TRBJ2-1, with D maybe TRBD1 (6 bases). CDR1 SGHVS and CDR2 FQNEAQ come from the germline V gene. V was clipped by 1 base and J by 6 bases, with 10 bases between them. There are 14 residues in the CDR3. CDR3 DNA: TGTGCCAGCAGCTTAGAGTGGGGGCCCAATGAGCAGTTCTTC. Amino acids: CASSLEWGPNEQFF.

This clonotype was seen only once. The rearrangement links TRBV5-1 to TRBJ2-3, with D unclear. CDR1 and CDR2 from the germline V gene are SGHRS and YFSETQ. This CDR3 spans 14 amino acids. Trimming took off 1 base at V and 3 bases at J, with 9 bases between the two ends. The CDR3 DNA is TGCGCCAGCAGCTTGTTACAGTCTACAGATACGCAGTATTTT. Translation: CASSLLQSTDTQYF.

CDR3: CASSSYGTSGYNEQFF. The CDR3 coding sequence is TGTGCCAGCAGCTCGTACGGGACTAGCGGATACAATGAGCAGTTCTTC. J is TRBJ2-1 and V is TRBV7-6; TRBD2 matches 11 bases. Trimming removed 4 bases from V and 4 bases from J; junction bases left unmatched: 6. Germline CDR1 reads SGHVS; CDR2 reads FNYEAQ. The CDR3 contains 16 residues. The whole variable domain, remainder taken from reference TRBV7-6 and TRBJ2-1, is GAGVSQSPRYKVTKRGQDVALRCDPISGHVSLYWYRQALGQGPEFLTYFNYEAQQDKSGLPNDRFSAERPEGSISTLTIQRTEQRDSAMYRCASSSYGTSGYNEQFFGPGTRLTVL.

This clonotype was recorded a few times. The V call is TRBV6-6, the J call TRBJ1-4, with TRBD1 matching over 10 bases. V lost 6 bases and J lost 8; bases outside the gene matches: 15. Germline assignment: CDR1 MNHNY and CDR2 SVGAGI (reference sequence). The CDR3 has 17 amino acids. The CDR3 spells CASRPAAPGTGDEKLFF. The CDR3 nucleotides read TGTGCCAGCAGACCAGCGGCCCCCGGGACAGGGGACGAAAAACTGTTTTTT.

CDR3: CASSATIGVGGDTQYF. In DNA form, the CDR3 reads TGTGCCAGCAGCGCAACCATTGGTGTTGGGGGAGATACGCAGTATTTT. The rearrangement uses TRBV9 and TRBJ2-3; the D gene could be TRBD1 or TRBD2 (5 bases each). Germline lookup yields CDR1 SGDLS and CDR2 YYNGEE. The CDR3 totals 16 residues. V lost 3 bases, J lost 5 bases, and 19 bases lay in between. The entire variable domain, with the rest obtained from reference TRBV9 and TRBJ2-3, is as follows: DSGVTQTPKHLITATGQRVTLRCSPRSGDLSVYWYQQSLDQGLQFLIQYYNGEERAKGNILERFSAQQFPDLHSELNLSSLELGDSALYFCASSATIGVGGDTQYFGPGTRLTVL.

As to this clonotype: Relative to the germline gene, one junction end is altered; a read error may explain this. The V gene is TRBV5-3, the J gene TRBJ1-2; D not resolved. TRBV5-3 is classed as an ORF, of uncertain function. The CDR3 extends over 14 amino acids. This chain's CDR3 is CASSLRGGGYGYTF. CDR3 bases: TGTGCCAGCAGCTTGCGAGGAGGAGGATATGGCTACACCTTC.

The chain carries TRBV19 and TRBJ2-7, with 9 bases matching TRBD1. This CDR3 has 14 residues. Germline lookup yields CDR1 LNHDA and CDR2 SQIVND (reference sequence). Losses at the gene ends were 5 bases for V and 5 bases for J; bases not matched to a gene: 7. In nucleotides, the CDR3 is TGTGCCAGTAGTTTCGGGACAGGGCTCGACGAGCAGTACTTC. Translation: CASSFGTGLDEQYF. Combining the CDR3 with reference TRBV19 and TRBJ2-7 gives the whole variable domain DGGITQSPKYLFRKEGQNVTLSCEQNLNHDAMYWYRQDPGQGLRLIYYSQIVNDFQKGDIAEGYSVSREKKESFPLTVTSAQKNPTAFYLCASSFGTGLDEQYFGPGTRLTVT.

In this sample, this clonotype turned up a few times. This chain joins TRBV10-1 and TRBJ2-1; D is perhaps TRBD1 (6 bases). The germline V gene has CDR1 WNHNN and CDR2 SYGVQD (reference sequence). Deletions cut 3 bases from V and 4 bases from J, with 13 bases between. This CDR3 is built from 15 residues. This CDR3 reads CASSDTGLPYNEQFF. In DNA form, the CDR3 reads TGCGCCAGCAGTGATACAGGGTTGCCATACAATGAGCAGTTCTTC.

The J gene is TRBJ2-1, the V gene TRBV7-6; TRBD2 aligns across 8 bases. J was trimmed by 5 bases and V by 3 bases; bases with no gene match: 6. Germline loops: CDR1 SGHVS, CDR2 FNYEAQ. The CDR3 spans 15 residues. CDR3 loop: CASSLRLASDNEQFF. Here the CDR3 DNA reads TGTGCCAGCAGCTTGAGACTAGCGAGTGACAATGAGCAGTTCTTC.

The CDR3 nucleotides read TGTGCCAGCAGCCCAGCCGGAGGAAACACCATATATTTT. It specifies CASSPAGGNTIYF. The rearrangement uses TRBV3-1 and TRBJ1-3; D is unclear. Trimming left V 4 bases short and J 4 bases short, with 8 bases between. Germline assignment: CDR1 LGHDT and CDR2 YNNKEL (reference sequence). CDR3 length equals 13 residues.

V usage is TRBV12-3 or TRBV12-4 and J usage is TRBJ1-2, with D uncertain. V lost 1 base, J lost 5 bases, and 8 bases lay in between. The CDR3 length is 13 residues. CDR3 residues: CASSLGNWYGYTF. The CDR3 DNA sequence: TGTGCCAGCAGTTTAGGGAATTGGTATGGCTACACCTTC.

J is TRBJ2-3 and V is TRBV10-3, with TRBD1 matching 10 bases. This CDR3 comprises 15 residues. CDR1 and CDR2 from the germline V gene are ENHRY and SYGVKD. The V and J ends lost 8 bases and 5 bases, in that order; junction bases with no gene match: 10. In DNA, the CDR3 is TGTGCCATCGGATCCGGGACAGGGGCGGGAGATACGCAGTATTTT. This sequence encodes CAIGSGTGAGDTQYF.

This clonotype has a handful of counts. The rearrangement uses TRBV6-6 and TRBJ2-3; tentative D call: TRBD1 (6 bases). CDR1 MNHNY and CDR2 SVGAGI come from the germline V gene (reference sequence). V shed 0 bases and J shed 0 bases, with 7 bases lying between them. The CDR3 has 15 amino acids. CDR3 sequence reads: CASSYSDRSTDTQYF. CDR3 bases: TGTGCCAGCAGTTACTCGGACAGAAGCACAGATACGCAGTATTTT.

In this sample, this clonotype turned up a few times. The V and J genes are TRBV4-3 and TRBJ1-1; unclear D gene. With 4 bases removed from V and 3 bases from J, the gap between germline ends came to 12 bases. This CDR3 is built from 14 residues. CDR1 is LGHNA and CDR2 is YSLEER in the germline V gene. This CDR3 reads CASSPALLHTEAFF. In DNA form, the CDR3 reads TGCGCCAGCAGCCCGGCACTGTTACACACTGAAGCTTTCTTT.

This sequence joins TRBV4-3 and TRBJ2-7, with TRBD2 matching 10 bases. Looked up from germline, CDR1 is LGHNA and CDR2 is YSLEER. The CDR3 is 15 amino acids. J lost 5 bases, V lost 0 bases, and 4 bases had no gene match. CDR3 sequence reads: CASSQEALAGDEQYF. The CDR3 DNA follows: TGCGCCAGCAGCCAAGAAGCCCTAGCGGGAGACGAGCAGTACTTC.

This clonotype turned up a few times. The CDR3 loop reads CASRLYRGANTEAFF. The CDR3 DNA reads as TGTGCCAGCAGGCTCTACCGGGGGGCAAACACTGAAGCTTTCTTT. The chain is built from TRBV6-5 and TRBJ1-1; TRBD1 might be the D (6 bases). V was trimmed by 6 bases and J by 2 bases, leaving 16 bases between them. CDR1 MNHEY and CDR2 SVGAGI come from the germline V gene. The CDR3 runs 15 residues.

There are a few counts of this clonotype. This rearrangement joins TRBV18 to TRBJ1-3; no reliable D call. V was cut by 5 bases and J by 0 bases, with 14 bases left in between. The CDR3 runs to 16 residues. CDR1 KGHSH and CDR2 LQKENI come from the germline V gene. The chain's CDR3 is CASSVYSAPSGNTIYF. The CDR3, as DNA: TGTGCCAGCTCAGTCTACAGCGCACCCTCTGGAAACACCATATATTTT.